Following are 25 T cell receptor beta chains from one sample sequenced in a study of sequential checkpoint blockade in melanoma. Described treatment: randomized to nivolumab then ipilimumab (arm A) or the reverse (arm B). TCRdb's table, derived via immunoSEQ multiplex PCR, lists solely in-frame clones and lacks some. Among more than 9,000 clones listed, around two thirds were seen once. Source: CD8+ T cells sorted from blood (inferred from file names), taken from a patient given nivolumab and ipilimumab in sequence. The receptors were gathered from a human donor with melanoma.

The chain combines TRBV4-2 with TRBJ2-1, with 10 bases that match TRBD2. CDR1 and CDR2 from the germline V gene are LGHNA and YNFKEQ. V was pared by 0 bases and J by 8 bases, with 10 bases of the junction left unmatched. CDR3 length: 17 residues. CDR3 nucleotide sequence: TGTGCCAGCAGCCAAGATTACCGGCTAGCGGGAGTTGATGAGCAGTTCTTC. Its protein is CASSQDYRLAGVDEQFF.

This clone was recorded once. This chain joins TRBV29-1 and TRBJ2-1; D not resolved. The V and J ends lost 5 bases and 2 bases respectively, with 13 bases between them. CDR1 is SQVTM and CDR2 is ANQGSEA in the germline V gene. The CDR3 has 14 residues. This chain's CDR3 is CSVLEFRTYNEQFF. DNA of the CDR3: TGCAGCGTTCTCGAGTTCCGCACCTACAATGAGCAGTTCTTC.

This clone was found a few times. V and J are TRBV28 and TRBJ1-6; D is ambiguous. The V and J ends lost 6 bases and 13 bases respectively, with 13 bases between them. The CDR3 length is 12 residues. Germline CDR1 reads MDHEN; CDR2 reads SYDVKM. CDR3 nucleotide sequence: TGTGCCAGCAGATTTACGACCGGGCCCCTCCACTTT. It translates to CASRFTTGPLHF.

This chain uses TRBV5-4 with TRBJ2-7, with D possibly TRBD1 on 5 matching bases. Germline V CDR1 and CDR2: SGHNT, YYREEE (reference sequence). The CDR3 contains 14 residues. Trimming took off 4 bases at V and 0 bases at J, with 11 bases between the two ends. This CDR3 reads CASSPGFSSYEQYF. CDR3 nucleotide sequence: TGTGCCAGCAGCCCAGGGTTTAGCTCCTACGAGCAGTACTTC.

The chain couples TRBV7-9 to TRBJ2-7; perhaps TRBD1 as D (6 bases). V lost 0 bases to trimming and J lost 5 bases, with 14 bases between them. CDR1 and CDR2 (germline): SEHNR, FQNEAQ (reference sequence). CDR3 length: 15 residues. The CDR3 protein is CASSLAWGQAHEQYF. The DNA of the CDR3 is TGTGCCAGCAGCTTAGCATGGGGGCAAGCCCACGAGCAGTACTTC.

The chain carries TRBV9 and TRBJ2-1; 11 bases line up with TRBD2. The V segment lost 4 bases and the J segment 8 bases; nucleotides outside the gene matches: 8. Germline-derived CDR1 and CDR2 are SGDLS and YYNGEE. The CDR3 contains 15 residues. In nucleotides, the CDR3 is TGTGCCAGCAGCATGGGACTAGCGGTGGGGGATGAGCAGTTCTTC. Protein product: CASSMGLAVGDEQFF.

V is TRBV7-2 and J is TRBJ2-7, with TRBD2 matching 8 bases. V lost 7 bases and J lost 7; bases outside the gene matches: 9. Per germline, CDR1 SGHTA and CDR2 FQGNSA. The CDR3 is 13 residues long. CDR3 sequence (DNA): TGTGCCAGCACCATAGCGGGATCGGGGGAGCAGTACTTC. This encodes CASTIAGSGEQYF.

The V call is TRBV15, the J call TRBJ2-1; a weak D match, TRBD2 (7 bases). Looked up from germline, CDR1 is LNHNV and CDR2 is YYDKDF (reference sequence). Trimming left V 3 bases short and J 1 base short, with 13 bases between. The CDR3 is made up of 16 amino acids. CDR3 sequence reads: CATSRPGGRSYNEQFF. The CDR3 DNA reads TGTGCCACCAGCAGGCCCGGGGGGCGATCCTACAATGAGCAGTTCTTC.

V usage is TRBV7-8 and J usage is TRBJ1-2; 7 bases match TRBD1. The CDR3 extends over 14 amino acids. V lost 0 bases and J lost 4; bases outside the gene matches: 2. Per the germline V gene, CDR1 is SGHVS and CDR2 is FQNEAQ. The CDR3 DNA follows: TGTGCCAGCAGCTTAGCCGACAGGGTCTATGGCTACACCTTC. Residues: CASSLADRVYGYTF.

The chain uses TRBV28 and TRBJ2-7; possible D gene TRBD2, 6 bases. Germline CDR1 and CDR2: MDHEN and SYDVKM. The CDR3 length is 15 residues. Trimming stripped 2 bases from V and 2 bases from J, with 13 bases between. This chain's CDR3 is CASSLGEVQPYEQYF. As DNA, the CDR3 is TGTGCCAGCAGTTTAGGGGAGGTTCAACCCTACGAGCAGTACTTC.

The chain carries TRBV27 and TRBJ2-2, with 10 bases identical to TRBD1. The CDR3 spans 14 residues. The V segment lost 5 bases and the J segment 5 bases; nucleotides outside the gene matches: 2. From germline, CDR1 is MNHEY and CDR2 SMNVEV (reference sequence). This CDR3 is CASSDRGLTGELFF. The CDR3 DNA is TGTGCCAGCAGTGACAGGGGGCTAACCGGGGAGCTGTTTTTT.

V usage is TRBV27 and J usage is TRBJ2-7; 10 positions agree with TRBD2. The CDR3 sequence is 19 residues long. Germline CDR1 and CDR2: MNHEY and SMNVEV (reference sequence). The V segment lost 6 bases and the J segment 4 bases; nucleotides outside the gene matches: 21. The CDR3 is CASRAYPAGGPYLLYEQYF. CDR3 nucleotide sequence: TGTGCCAGCAGGGCCTATCCAGCGGGAGGGCCCTATCTTCTTTACGAGCAGTACTTC.

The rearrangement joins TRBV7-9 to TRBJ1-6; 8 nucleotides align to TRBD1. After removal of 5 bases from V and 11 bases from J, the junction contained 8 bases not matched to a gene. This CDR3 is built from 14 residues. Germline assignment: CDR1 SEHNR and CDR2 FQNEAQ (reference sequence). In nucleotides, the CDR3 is TGTGCCAGCAGCGAAGGACAGGGTTGGACACCCCTCCACTTT. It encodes CASSEGQGWTPLHF.

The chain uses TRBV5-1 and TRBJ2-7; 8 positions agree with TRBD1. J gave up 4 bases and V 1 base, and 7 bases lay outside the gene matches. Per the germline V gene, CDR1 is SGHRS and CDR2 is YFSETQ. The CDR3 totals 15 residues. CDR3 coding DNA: TGCGCCAGCAGCTTGTCCCAGGGGGCAGTTTACGAGCAGTACTTC. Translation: CASSLSQGAVYEQYF.

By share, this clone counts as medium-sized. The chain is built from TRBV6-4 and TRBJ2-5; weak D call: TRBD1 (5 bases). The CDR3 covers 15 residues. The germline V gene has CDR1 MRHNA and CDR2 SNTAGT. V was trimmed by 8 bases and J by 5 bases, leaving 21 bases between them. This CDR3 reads CASSPHAGQGETQYF. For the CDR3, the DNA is TGTGCCAGCTCCCCTCACGCCGGGCAGGGCGAGACCCAGTACTTC.

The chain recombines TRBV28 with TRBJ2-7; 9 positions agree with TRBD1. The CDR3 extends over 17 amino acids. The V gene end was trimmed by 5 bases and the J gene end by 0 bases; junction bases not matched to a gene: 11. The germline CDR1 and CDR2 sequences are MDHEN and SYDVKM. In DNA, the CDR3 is TGTGCCAGCAGTCAATTAACAGGGGGCGCGGGCTCCTACGAGCAGTACTTC. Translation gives CASSQLTGGAGSYEQYF.

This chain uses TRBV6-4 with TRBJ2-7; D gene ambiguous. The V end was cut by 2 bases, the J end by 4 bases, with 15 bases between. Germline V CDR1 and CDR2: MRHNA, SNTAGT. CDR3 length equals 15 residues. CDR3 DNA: TGTGCCAGCAGTGACCCACCAGGCAGCCTGTACGAGCAGTACTTC. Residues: CASSDPPGSLYEQYF.

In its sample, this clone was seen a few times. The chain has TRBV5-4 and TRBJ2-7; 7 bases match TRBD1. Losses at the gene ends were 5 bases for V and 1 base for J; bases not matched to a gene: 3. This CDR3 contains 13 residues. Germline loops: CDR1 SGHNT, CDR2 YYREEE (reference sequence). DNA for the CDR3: TGTGCCAGCAGTACAGGGGTTTCCTACGAGCAGTACTTC. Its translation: CASSTGVSYEQYF.

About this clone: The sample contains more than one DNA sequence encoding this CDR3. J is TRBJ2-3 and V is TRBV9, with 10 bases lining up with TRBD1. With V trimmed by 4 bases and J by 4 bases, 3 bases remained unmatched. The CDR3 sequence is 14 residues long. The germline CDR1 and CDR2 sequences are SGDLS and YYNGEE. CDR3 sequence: CASSRGQGPDTQYF. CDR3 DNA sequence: TGTGCCAGCAGCAGGGGACAGGGGCCAGATACGCAGTATTTT.

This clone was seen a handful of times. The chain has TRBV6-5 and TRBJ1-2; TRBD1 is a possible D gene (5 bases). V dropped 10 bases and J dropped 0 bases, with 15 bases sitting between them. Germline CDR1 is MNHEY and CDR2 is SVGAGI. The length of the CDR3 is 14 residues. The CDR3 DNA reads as TGTGCCACCCAGGGACTACCCCCTAACTATGGCTACACCTTC. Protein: CATQGLPPNYGYTF.

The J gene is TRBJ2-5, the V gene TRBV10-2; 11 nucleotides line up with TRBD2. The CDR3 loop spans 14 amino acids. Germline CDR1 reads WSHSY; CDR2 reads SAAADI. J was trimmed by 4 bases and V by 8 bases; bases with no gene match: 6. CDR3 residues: CASWGGLAGETQYF. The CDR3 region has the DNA TGCGCCAGCTGGGGCGGACTAGCGGGAGAGACCCAGTACTTC.

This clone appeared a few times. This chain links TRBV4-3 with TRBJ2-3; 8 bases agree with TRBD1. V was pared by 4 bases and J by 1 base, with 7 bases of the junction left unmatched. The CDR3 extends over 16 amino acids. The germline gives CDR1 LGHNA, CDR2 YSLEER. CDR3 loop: CASSRRTGQGTDTQYF. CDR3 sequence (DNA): TGCGCCAGCAGCCGCCGCACGGGACAGGGCACAGATACGCAGTATTTT.

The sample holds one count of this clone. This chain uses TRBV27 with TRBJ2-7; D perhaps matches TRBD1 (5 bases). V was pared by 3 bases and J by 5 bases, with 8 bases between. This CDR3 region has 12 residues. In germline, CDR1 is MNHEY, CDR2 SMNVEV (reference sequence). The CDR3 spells CASSFSGNEQYF. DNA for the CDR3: TGTGCCAGCAGTTTCTCAGGGAACGAGCAGTACTTC.

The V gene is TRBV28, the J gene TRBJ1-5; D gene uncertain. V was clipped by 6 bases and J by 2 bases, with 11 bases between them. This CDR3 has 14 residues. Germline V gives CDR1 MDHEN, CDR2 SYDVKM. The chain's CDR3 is CASSPVFGNQPQHF. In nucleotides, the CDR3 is TGTGCCAGCAGCCCGGTGTTTGGCAATCAGCCCCAGCATTTT. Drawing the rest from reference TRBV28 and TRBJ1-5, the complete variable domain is DVKVTQSSRYLVKRTGEKVFLECVQDMDHENMFWYRQDPGLGLRLIYFSYDVKMKEKGDIPEGYSVSREKKERFSLILESASTNQTSMYLCASSPVFGNQPQHFGDGTRLSIL.

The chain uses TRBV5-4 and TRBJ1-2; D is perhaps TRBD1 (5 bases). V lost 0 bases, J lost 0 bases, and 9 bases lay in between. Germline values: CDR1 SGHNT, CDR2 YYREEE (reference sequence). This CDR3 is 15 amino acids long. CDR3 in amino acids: CASSLAGGANYGYTF. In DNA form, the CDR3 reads TGTGCCAGCAGCTTGGCCGGGGGAGCTAACTATGGCTACACCTTC.